The rows below give T cell receptor beta chains drawn from one sample of a study of cytomegalovirus exposure and HLA in healthy donors. The protocol was immunoSEQ multiplex PCR, while the TCRdb copy is restricted to in-frame clones and leaves out a portion. Among 150,000 to 200,000 clones listed, roughly 90% were seen once. The specimen sequenced was PBMCs. The receptors come from a woman younger than 35 in good health and CMV-seropositive. Each CDR3 is given with its conserved first and last residue. Each record gives: CDR3 length, clone size, J gene, V gene, D gene, CDR3 protein, CDR3 DNA. The D gene is left open where the match is weak. Only part of the rows carry a size: once, few, many, or a class if the clone is expanded.

16 | - | TRBJ2-3 | TRBV7-2 | - | CASSKSRDTYTDTQYF | TGTGCCAGCAGCAAATCCCGGGACACCTACACAGATACGCAGTATTTT
14 | - | TRBJ1-4 | TRBV6-1 | - | CASSGHSTNEKLFF | TGTGCCAGCAGTGGGCATTCAACTAATGAAAAACTGTTTTTT
16 | - | TRBJ1-3 | TRBV2 | - | CASSDEISLYGNTIYF | TGTGCCAGCAGTGATGAGATCTCGCTATACGGAAACACCATATATTTT
18 | - | TRBJ2-1 | TRBV10-3 | TRBD2 | CAISESRSYGGRVNEQFF | TGTGCCATCAGTGAGTCGAGGAGTTATGGCGGGAGGGTCAATGAGCAGTTCTTC
12 | - | TRBJ1-4 | TRBV7-9 | - | CASSLSGEKLFF | TGTGCCAGCAGCTTGTCAGGGGAAAAACTGTTTTTT
16 | few | TRBJ2-1 | TRBV19 | - | CASGGFGSGDYNEQFF | TGTGCCAGTGGAGGTTTCGGTAGCGGAGACTACAATGAGCAGTTCTTC
15 | - | TRBJ2-7 | TRBV7-9 | - | CASSLELDNSYEQYF | TGTGCCAGCAGCTTAGAACTGGACAACTCCTACGAGCAGTACTTC
18 | - | TRBJ2-1 | TRBV10-2 | TRBD2 | CASSPPPFGTSSANEQFF | TGCGCCAGCAGCCCCCCACCGTTCGGGACTAGCAGTGCAAATGAGCAGTTCTTC
15 | - | TRBJ2-7 | TRBV6-5 | TRBD2 | CASSSPGGPSDEQYF | TGTGCCAGCAGTTCCCCGGGAGGGCCCTCGGACGAGCAGTACTTC
17 | - | TRBJ2-2 | TRBV19 | TRBD2 | CASTLAGAPSNTGELFF | TGTGCCAGTACCCTAGCGGGAGCCCCCTCGAACACCGGGGAGCTGTTTTTT
10 | once | TRBJ1-2 | TRBV29-1 | - | CSVAGRGYTF | TGCAGCGTTGCAGGGCGCGGCTACACCTTC
15 | - | TRBJ2-1 | TRBV25-1 | TRBD1 | CASSDSTGALDEQFF | TGTGCCAGCAGTGATTCAACAGGGGCTTTGGATGAGCAGTTCTTC
14 | once | TRBJ2-1 | TRBV15 | TRBD2 | CATSRLAGADEQFF | TGTGCCACCAGCAGGCTAGCGGGAGCCGATGAGCAGTTCTTC
15 | - | TRBJ2-2 | TRBV29-1 | - | CSDHPLAANTGELFF | TGCAGCGACCACCCCCTGGCAGCGAACACCGGGGAGCTGTTTTTT
15 | - | TRBJ2-5 | TRBV27 | - | CASRGGPMRSETQYF | TGTGCCAGCAGAGGGGGACCGATGCGGTCCGAGACCCAGTACTTC